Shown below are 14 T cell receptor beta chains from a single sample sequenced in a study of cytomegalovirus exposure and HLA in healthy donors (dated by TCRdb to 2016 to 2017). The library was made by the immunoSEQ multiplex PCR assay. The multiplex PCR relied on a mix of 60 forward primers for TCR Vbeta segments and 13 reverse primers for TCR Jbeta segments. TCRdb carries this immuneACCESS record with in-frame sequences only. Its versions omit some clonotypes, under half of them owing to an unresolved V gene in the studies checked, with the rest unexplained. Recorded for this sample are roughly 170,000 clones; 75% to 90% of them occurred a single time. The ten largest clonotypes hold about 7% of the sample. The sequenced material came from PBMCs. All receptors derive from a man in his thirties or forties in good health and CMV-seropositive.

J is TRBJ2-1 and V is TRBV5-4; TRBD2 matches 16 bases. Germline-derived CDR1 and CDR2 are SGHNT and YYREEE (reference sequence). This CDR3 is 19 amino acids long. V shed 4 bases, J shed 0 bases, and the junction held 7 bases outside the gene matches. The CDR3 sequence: CASSGTGTSGRASYNEQFF. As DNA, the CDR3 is TGTGCCAGCAGCGGAACCGGGACTAGCGGGAGGGCCTCCTACAATGAGCAGTTCTTC.

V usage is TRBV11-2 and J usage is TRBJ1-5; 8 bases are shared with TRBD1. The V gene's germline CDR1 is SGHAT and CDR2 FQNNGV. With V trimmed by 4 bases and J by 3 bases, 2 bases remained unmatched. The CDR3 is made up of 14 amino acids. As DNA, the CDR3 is TGTGCCAGCAGCTCGGACAGGGACAATCAGCCCCAGCATTTT. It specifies CASSSDRDNQPQHF.

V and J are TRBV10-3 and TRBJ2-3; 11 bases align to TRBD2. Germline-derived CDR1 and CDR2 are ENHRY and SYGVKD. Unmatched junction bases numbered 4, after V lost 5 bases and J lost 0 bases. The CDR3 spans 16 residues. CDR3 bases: TGTGCCATCAGTCCTACTAGCGGGGGAAGCACAGATACGCAGTATTTT. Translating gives CAISPTSGGSTDTQYF.

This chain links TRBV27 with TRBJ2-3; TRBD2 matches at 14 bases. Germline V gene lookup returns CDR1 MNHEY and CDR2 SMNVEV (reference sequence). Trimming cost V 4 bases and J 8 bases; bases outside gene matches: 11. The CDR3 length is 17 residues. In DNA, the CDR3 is TGTGCCAGCAGTTACGGACTAGCGGGGGGCCTTAAAGGTACGCAGTATTTT. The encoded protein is CASSYGLAGGLKGTQYF.

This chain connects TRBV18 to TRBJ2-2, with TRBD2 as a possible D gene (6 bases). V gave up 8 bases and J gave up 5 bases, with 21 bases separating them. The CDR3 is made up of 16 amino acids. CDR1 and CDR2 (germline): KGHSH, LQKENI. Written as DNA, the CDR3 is TGTGCCAGCGCCCGTACGCCGGAGGGTAGGACCGGGGAGCTGTTTTTT. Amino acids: CASARTPEGRTGELFF.

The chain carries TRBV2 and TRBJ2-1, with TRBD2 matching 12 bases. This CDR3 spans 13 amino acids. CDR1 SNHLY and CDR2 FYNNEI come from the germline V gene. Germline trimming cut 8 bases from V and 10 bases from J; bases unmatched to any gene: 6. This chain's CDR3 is CASRLAGEQEQFF. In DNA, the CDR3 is TGTGCCAGCCGACTAGCGGGAGAACAGGAGCAGTTCTTC. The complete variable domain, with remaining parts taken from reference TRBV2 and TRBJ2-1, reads EPEVTQTPSHQVTQMGQEVILRCVPISNHLYFYWYRQILGQKVEFLVSFYNNEISEKSEIFDDQFSVERPDGSNFTLKIRSTKLEDSAMYFCASRLAGEQEQFFGPGTRLTVL.

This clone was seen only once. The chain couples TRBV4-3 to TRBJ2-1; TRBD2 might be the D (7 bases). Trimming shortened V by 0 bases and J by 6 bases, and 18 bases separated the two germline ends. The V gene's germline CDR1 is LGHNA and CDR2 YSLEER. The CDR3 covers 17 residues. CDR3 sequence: CASSQDSVAGAGNEQFF. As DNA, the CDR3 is TGCGCCAGCAGCCAAGATTCGGTGGCGGGGGCCGGCAATGAGCAGTTCTTC.

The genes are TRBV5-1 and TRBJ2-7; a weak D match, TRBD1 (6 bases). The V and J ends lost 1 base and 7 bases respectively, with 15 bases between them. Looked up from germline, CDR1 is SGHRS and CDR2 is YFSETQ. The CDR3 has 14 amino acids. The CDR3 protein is CASSLSQGPGEQYF. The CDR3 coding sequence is TGCGCCAGCAGCTTGAGTCAGGGGCCCGGGGAGCAGTACTTC.

The CDR3 loop reads CASSFGSPDEQYF. For the CDR3, the DNA is TGTGCCAGCAGCTTTGGGAGTCCGGACGAGCAGTACTTC. This chain uses TRBV7-9 with TRBJ2-7; D might be TRBD2 (5 bases). Looked up from germline, CDR1 is SEHNR and CDR2 is FQNEAQ (reference sequence). The CDR3 has 13 residues. The germline V and J ends were trimmed by 3 bases and 5 bases, with 11 bases remaining between them.

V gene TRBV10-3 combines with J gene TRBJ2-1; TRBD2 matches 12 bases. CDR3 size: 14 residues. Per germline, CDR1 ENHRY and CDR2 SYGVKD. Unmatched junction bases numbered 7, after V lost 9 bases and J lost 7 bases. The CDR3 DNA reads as TGTGCCATTGGTTCTAGCGGGGGGGCGAATGAGCAGTTCTTC. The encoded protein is CAIGSSGGANEQFF.

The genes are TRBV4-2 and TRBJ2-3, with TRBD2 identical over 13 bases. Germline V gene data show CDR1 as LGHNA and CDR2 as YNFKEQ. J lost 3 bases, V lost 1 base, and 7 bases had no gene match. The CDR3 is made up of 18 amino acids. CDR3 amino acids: CASSQGLAGGMGTDTQYF. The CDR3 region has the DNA TGTGCCAGCAGCCAAGGACTAGCGGGAGGAATGGGAACAGATACGCAGTATTTT.

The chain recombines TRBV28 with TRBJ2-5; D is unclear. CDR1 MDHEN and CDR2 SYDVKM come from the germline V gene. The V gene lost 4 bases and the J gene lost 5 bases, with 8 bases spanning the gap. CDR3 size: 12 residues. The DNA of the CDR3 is TGTGCCAGCAGTTCAGTCGTGGAGACCCAGTACTTC. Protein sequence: CASSSVVETQYF.

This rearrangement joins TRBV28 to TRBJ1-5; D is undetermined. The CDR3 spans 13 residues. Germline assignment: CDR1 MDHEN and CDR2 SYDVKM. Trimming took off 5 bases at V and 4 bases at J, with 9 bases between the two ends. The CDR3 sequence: CASSGGSNQPQHF. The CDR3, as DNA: TGTGCCAGCAGTGGAGGAAGTAATCAGCCCCAGCATTTT.

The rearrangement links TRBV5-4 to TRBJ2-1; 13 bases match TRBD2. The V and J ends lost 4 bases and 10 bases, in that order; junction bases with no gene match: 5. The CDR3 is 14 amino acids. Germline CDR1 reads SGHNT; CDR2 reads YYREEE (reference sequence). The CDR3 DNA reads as TGTGCCAGCAGCCTAGGGACTAGCGGGACGGAGCAGTTCTTC. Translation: CASSLGTSGTEQFF. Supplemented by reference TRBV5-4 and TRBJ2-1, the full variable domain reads ETGVTQSPTHLIKTRGQQVTLRCSSQSGHNTVSWYQQALGQGPQFIFQYYREEENGRGNFPPRFSGLQFPNYSSELNVNALELDDSALYLCASSLGTSGTEQFFGPGTRLTVL.